This entry lists 29 T cell receptor beta chains sequenced from one sample in a study of blood T cell repertoires in COVID-19. The method was immunoSEQ multiplex PCR; TCRdb's version includes in-frame clones alone and lacks a portion of them. The data show around 150,000 clones, about four fifths seen once. The sample comprised PBMCs or T cells enriched from blood (not recorded which). Receptor source: a woman aged 50 to 60 with acute COVID-19.

The V and J genes are TRBV11-2 and TRBJ1-6; 7 nucleotides agree with TRBD1. This CDR3 is 15 amino acids long. The V and J ends lost 4 bases and 9 bases, in that order; junction bases with no gene match: 9. CDR1 SGHAT and CDR2 FQNNGV come from the germline V gene. The CDR3 bases are TGTGCCAGCAGCTCATCCGGGACAGTAATTTCACCCCTCCACTTT. Amino acids: CASSSSGTVISPLHF.

This clone was picked up a small number of times. The V and J genes are TRBV5-1 and TRBJ2-7, with D possibly TRBD1 on 5 matching bases. This CDR3 is 14 amino acids long. V dropped 2 bases and J dropped 4 bases, with 13 bases sitting between them. Per the germline V gene, CDR1 is SGHRS and CDR2 is YFSETQ. Written as DNA, the CDR3 is TGCGCCAGCAGCTTAGGGGCTTCGGGTTACGAGCAGTACTTC. It is translated as CASSLGASGYEQYF.

For this clone: Other nucleotide sequences in the sample specify the same CDR3. V gene TRBV7-2 combines with J gene TRBJ1-2; 10 nucleotides match TRBD1. The CDR3 consists of 14 residues. The trim removed 5 bases at V and 7 bases at J, leaving 7 bases unmatched. The germline V gene has CDR1 SGHTA and CDR2 FQGNSA. CDR3 coding DNA: TGTGCCAGCAGCCCCAGACAGGGGGCGGGTGGCTACACCTTC. It specifies CASSPRQGAGGYTF.

The V gene is TRBV6-2 or TRBV6-3, the J gene TRBJ2-1; no firm D call. CDR3 length: 17 residues. Between the trimmed V and J ends, which lost 5 bases and 2 bases, there was a span of 19 bases. Per germline, CDR1 MNHEY and CDR2 SVGEGT. CDR3 residues: CASSAQTRLSPYNEQFF. DNA of the CDR3: TGTGCCAGCAGTGCTCAGACACGGCTGAGCCCCTACAATGAGCAGTTCTTC.

This clone is a singleton in its sample. The junction and the germline gene differ at one end; a read error may be behind it. The rearrangement links TRBV19 to TRBJ1-1; 9 nucleotides match TRBD1. This CDR3 has 15 amino acids. From germline, CDR1 is LNHDA and CDR2 SQIVND (reference sequence). This CDR3 is CASNIPGQGKTEAFF. The CDR3 region has the DNA TGTGCCAGTAATATACCGGGACAGGGTAAGACTGAAGCTTTCTTT.

The rearrangement links TRBV7-2 to TRBJ1-3, with 7 positions matching TRBD1. The junction had 12 bases not matched to a gene; V was cut back by 5 bases and J by 2 bases. The CDR3 consists of 17 residues. Germline V gene lookup returns CDR1 SGHTA and CDR2 FQGNSA. The CDR3 here is CASSAPDRPSPGNTIYF. The DNA of the CDR3 is TGTGCCAGCAGCGCCCCGGACAGGCCCTCGCCTGGAAACACCATATATTTT.

This clone was picked up one time. The rearrangement uses TRBV5-4 and TRBJ2-5; 11 nucleotides align to TRBD2. V shed 3 bases, J shed 1 base, and the junction held 5 bases outside the gene matches. The germline CDR1 and CDR2 sequences are SGHNT and YYREEE (reference sequence). This CDR3 has 16 residues. The DNA of the CDR3 is TGTGCCAGCAGCTCAAGACTAGCGGGAATCCAAGAGACCCAGTACTTC. Protein product: CASSSRLAGIQETQYF.

The rearrangement links TRBV5-1 to TRBJ2-1; TRBD2 matches 8 bases. After removal of 2 bases from V and 4 bases from J, the junction contained 8 bases not matched to a gene. The germline gives CDR1 SGHRS, CDR2 YFSETQ. The CDR3 runs 16 residues. The CDR3 here is CASSFLGGRPYNEQFF. The DNA of the CDR3 is TGCGCCAGCAGCTTCCTCGGCGGGAGGCCATACAATGAGCAGTTCTTC. Based on the CDR3 plus reference TRBV5-1 and TRBJ2-1, the full variable domain is KAGVTQTPRYLIKTRGQQVTLSCSPISGHRSVSWYQQTPGQGLQFLFEYFSETQRNKGNFPGRFSGRQFSNSRSEMNVSTLELGDSALYLCASSFLGGRPYNEQFFGPGTRLTVL.

The CDR3 DNA sequence: TGTGCCAGCAGCTTAGTAACCTACAATGAGCAGTTCTTC. It encodes CASSLVTYNEQFF. The rearrangement links TRBV7-6 to TRBJ2-1, with no clear D. Germline loops: CDR1 SGHVS, CDR2 FNYEAQ. V dropped 1 base and J dropped 2 bases, with 3 bases sitting between them. This CDR3 region has 13 residues.

The sample holds one count of this clone. V is TRBV5-1 and J is TRBJ2-2, with 12 bases matching TRBD2. Germline lookup yields CDR1 SGHRS and CDR2 YFSETQ. The CDR3 is 18 residues long. With V trimmed by 3 bases and J by 6 bases, 12 bases remained unmatched. The CDR3 region is CASSSGWGTSGYPGELFF. CDR3 bases: TGCGCCAGCAGCTCCGGCTGGGGGACTAGCGGGTACCCCGGGGAGCTGTTTTTT.

The table lists this clone with a few counts. Other DNA sequences from this sample encode an identical CDR3 as well. The CDR3 here is CASSVAGNTGELFF. In DNA form, the CDR3 reads TGTGCCAGCAGCGTAGCCGGGAACACCGGGGAGCTGTTTTTT. This sequence joins TRBV9 and TRBJ2-2; no clear D. Germline CDR1 is SGDLS and CDR2 is YYNGEE. Trimming left V 0 bases short and J 1 base short, with 4 bases between. The CDR3 spans 14 residues.

J is TRBJ1-3 and V is TRBV9; D is ambiguous. V shed 0 bases and J shed 0 bases, with 10 bases lying between them. The CDR3 is 16 residues long. Germline lookup yields CDR1 SGDLS and CDR2 YYNGEE. DNA for the CDR3: TGTGCCAGCAGCGTAGAGCCCGTAAGCTCTGGAAACACCATATATTTT. It codes for CASSVEPVSSGNTIYF. The full variable domain, in which reference TRBV9 and TRBJ1-3 provide the parts outside the CDR3, is DSGVTQTPKHLITATGQRVTLRCSPRSGDLSVYWYQQSLDQGLQFLIQYYNGEERAKGNILERFSAQQFPDLHSELNLSSLELGDSALYFCASSVEPVSSGNTIYFGEGSWLTVV.

This chain uses TRBV3-1 (or the pseudogene TRBV3-2) with TRBJ1-2, with no clear D. Germline-derived CDR1 and CDR2 are LGHDT and YNNKEL (reference sequence). The CDR3 sequence is 14 residues long. V lost 0 bases, J lost 1 base, and 6 bases lay in between. CDR3 in DNA: TGTGCCAGCAGCCAAGACCCCAGTAACTATGGCTACACCTTC. It translates to CASSQDPSNYGYTF.

V gene TRBV11-3 combines with J gene TRBJ1-3; 12 nucleotides line up with TRBD1. The germline V gene encodes CDR1 SGHNT and CDR2 YENEEA. V shed 5 bases, J shed 0 bases, and the junction held 14 bases outside the gene matches. The CDR3 loop spans 20 amino acids. The CDR3 bases are TGTGCCAGCAGCCAGCCGAGCAAACCGGGACAGGGGGCCTCTGGAAACACCATATATTTT. This codes for CASSQPSKPGQGASGNTIYF.

V gene TRBV4-1 combines with J gene TRBJ2-2; 11 bases match TRBD2. With V trimmed by 4 bases and J by 5 bases, 3 bases remained unmatched. CDR3 length: 15 amino acids. Germline CDR1 and CDR2: MGHRA and YSYEKL. CDR3 loop: CASSLAGGGTGELFF. The DNA of the CDR3 is TGCGCCAGCAGCCTAGCGGGAGGGGGAACCGGGGAGCTGTTTTTT.

The V call is TRBV5-5, the J call TRBJ2-7; tentatively, D is TRBD2 (6 bases). The CDR3 consists of 13 residues. V lost 4 bases, J lost 4 bases, and 12 bases lay in between. Germline CDR1 and CDR2: SGHKS and YYEKEE (reference sequence). The CDR3 coding sequence is TGTGCCAGCAGCCCGGGGACTCCGTACGAGCAGTACTTC. Its translation is CASSPGTPYEQYF.

The V and J genes are TRBV30 and TRBJ1-5; D is perhaps TRBD1 (5 bases). CDR3 size: 14 residues. Trimming stripped 0 bases from V and 6 bases from J, with 12 bases between. The germline gives CDR1 GTSNPN, CDR2 SVGIG (reference sequence). CDR3 sequence (DNA): TGTGCCTGGAGTGTGTCAGGGTCGGGTCAGCCCCAGCATTTT. Translation gives CAWSVSGSGQPQHF.

The chain uses TRBV19 and TRBJ2-4; D is ambiguous. Trimming removed 3 bases at V and 0 bases at J, with 12 bases between. The CDR3 runs to 16 residues. Germline V lookup: CDR1 LNHDA, CDR2 SQIVND (reference sequence). As DNA, the CDR3 is TGTGCCAGTAGTATTAGGCAGGAACTAGCCAAAAACATTCAGTACTTC. Translating gives CASSIRQELAKNIQYF.

This chain joins TRBV5-6 and TRBJ2-1, with 9 bases lining up with TRBD2. V dropped 4 bases and J dropped 2; count of bases not matched to a gene: 4. The germline gives CDR1 SGHDT, CDR2 YYEEEE. This CDR3 spans 15 amino acids. This chain's CDR3 is CASSEGGRAYNEQFF. CDR3 bases: TGTGCCAGCAGCGAGGGCGGGAGGGCCTACAATGAGCAGTTCTTC.

This chain joins TRBV30 and TRBJ2-3; 8 bases are a match to TRBD2. The trim removed 4 bases at V and 2 bases at J, leaving 2 bases unmatched. Germline CDR1 is GTSNPN and CDR2 is SVGIG (reference sequence). The CDR3 has 13 amino acids. CDR3 nucleotides: TGTGCCTGGACTAGCGGGCCCACAGATACGCAGTATTTT. Translation: CAWTSGPTDTQYF.

The chain has TRBV2 and TRBJ1-5, with D perhaps matching TRBD1 (5 bases). Between the trimmed V and J ends, which lost 3 bases and 4 bases, there was a span of 13 bases. This CDR3 comprises 15 residues. CDR1 and CDR2 from the germline V gene are SNHLY and FYNNEI. The CDR3 region is CASSEVGQLNQPQHF. The CDR3 DNA reads TGTGCCAGCAGTGAGGTGGGGCAGCTAAATCAGCCCCAGCATTTT.

This clone was found a few times. This sequence joins TRBV5-1 and TRBJ1-3, with 8 bases identical to TRBD1. Germline V CDR1 and CDR2: SGHRS, YFSETQ. Trimming took 4 bases from V and 2 from J; bases not matched to a gene: 11. The CDR3 is 17 amino acids. The CDR3 coding sequence is TGCGCCAGCAGCACGGGGCAGACAGGGGTAGCTGGAAACACCATATATTTT. Translated, it gives CASSTGQTGVAGNTIYF.

This chain joins TRBV11-3 and TRBJ1-2, with D hard to call. With 0 bases removed from V and 1 base from J, the gap between germline ends came to 12 bases. This CDR3 comprises 16 residues. Germline CDR1 is SGHNT and CDR2 is YENEEA. CDR3 protein: CASSLDGNRNNYGYTF. DNA for the CDR3: TGTGCCAGCAGCTTAGATGGCAACAGAAATAACTATGGCTACACCTTC.

V is TRBV25-1 and J is TRBJ2-4, with 8 bases matching TRBD1. CDR1 MGHDK and CDR2 SYGVNS come from the germline V gene. V shed 4 bases and J 8 bases; nucleotides not matched to a gene: 7. This CDR3 region has 14 residues. CDR3 coding DNA: TGTGCCAGCAGTGCCCAGGGGGCTCGGGACATTCAGTACTTC. It codes for CASSAQGARDIQYF.

This chain connects TRBV19 to TRBJ1-5; 9 bases map to TRBD1. The J segment lost 2 bases and the V segment lost 2 bases, leaving 7 bases of the junction unmatched. Germline V gene sequence: CDR1 LNHDA, CDR2 SQIVND (reference sequence). The CDR3 covers 17 residues. CDR3 bases: TGTGCCAGTAGTATACGGGACAGGGCCATCGGCAATCAGCCCCAGCATTTT. Protein: CASSIRDRAIGNQPQHF.

The chain links TRBV24-1 to TRBJ2-3; tentatively, D is TRBD1 (5 bases). Germline V CDR1 and CDR2: KGHDR, SFDVKD. V was clipped by 6 bases and J by 0 bases, with 15 bases between them. There are 16 residues in the CDR3. The CDR3 loop reads CATSTRAGTSTDTQYF. CDR3 coding DNA: TGTGCCACCAGTACCAGGGCAGGCACTAGCACAGATACGCAGTATTTT.

The chain uses TRBV27 and TRBJ1-2, with D possibly TRBD1 on 6 matching bases. Trimming pared 2 bases from V and 4 bases from J, leaving 11 bases between. CDR3 size: 14 residues. Germline V CDR1 and CDR2: MNHEY, SMNVEV (reference sequence). The CDR3 spells CASSLKGGPYGYTF. The CDR3 DNA sequence: TGTGCCAGCAGTTTAAAGGGGGGGCCCTATGGCTACACCTTC.

The chain carries TRBV9 and TRBJ2-3, with 7 nucleotides matching TRBD2. CDR1 and CDR2 from the germline V gene are SGDLS and YYNGEE. J lost 6 bases, V lost 3 bases, and 10 bases had no gene match. This CDR3 region has 15 residues. The CDR3 DNA reads TGTGCCAGCAGCGGTGGGGGAGGGAGATCGGATACGCAGTATTTT. Translating gives CASSGGGGRSDTQYF.

The chain combines TRBV5-6 with TRBJ1-2; 8 bases align to TRBD1. Germline values: CDR1 SGHDT, CDR2 YYEEEE. Trimming removed 2 bases from V and 4 bases from J; junction bases left unmatched: 4. The CDR3 runs 14 residues. The DNA of the CDR3 is TGTGCCAGCAGCTTCGACAGGGGTTTCTATGGCTACACCTTC. It codes for CASSFDRGFYGYTF.